This TCR beta chain derives from a study of monozygotic twins with inflammatory bowel disease. The CDR3 is 14 residues long. TCRdb reanalyzed the 5' RACE reads and collapses them to one entry per CDR3 protein, without DNA. The sample shows more than 120,000 distinct CDR3 sequences, and about 2.6% sits with its ten largest clones. The TCR was taken from a human donor with ulcerative colitis or Crohn's disease, or a healthy co-twin of an affected twin (not recorded which). This chain uses TRBV12-3 or TRBV12-4 with TRBJ2-7; TCRdb names TRBD1, which stays unverified in the absence of DNA. Material: blood. CDR3 loop: CASSGRTGGYEQYF.